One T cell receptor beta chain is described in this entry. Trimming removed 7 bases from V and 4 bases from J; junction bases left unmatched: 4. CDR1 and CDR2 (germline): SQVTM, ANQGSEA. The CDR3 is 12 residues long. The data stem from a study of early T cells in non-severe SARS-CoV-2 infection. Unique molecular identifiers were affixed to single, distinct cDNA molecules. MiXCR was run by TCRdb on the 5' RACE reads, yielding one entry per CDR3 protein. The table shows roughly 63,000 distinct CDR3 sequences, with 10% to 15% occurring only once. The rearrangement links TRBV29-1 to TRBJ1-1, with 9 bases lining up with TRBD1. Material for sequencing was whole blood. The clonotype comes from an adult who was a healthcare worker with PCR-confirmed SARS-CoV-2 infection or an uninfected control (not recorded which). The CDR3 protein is CSARTGATEAFF. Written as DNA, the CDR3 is TGCAGCGCCCGGACAGGGGCCACTGAAGCTTTCTTT.